The sequence of this T cell receptor (beta chain) was determined in a study of cytotoxic CD8 clonotypes in ibrutinib-treated CLL. Study background: Partial responders around 24, complete 2; about twelve progressed and approximately 15 stayed in remission by median roughly 68 months.

V was clipped by 6 bases and J by 6 bases, with 33 bases between them. The CDR3 extends over 19 amino acids. Per the germline V gene, CDR1 is LGHNT and CDR2 is FRNRAP. General study results and limits: Baseline-level clonality went beyond age-matched healthy donors and moved in step with circulating CD8+ T-cell counts.

TCRdb's copy holds only in-frame clones and misses some; the assay was immunoSEQ multiplex PCR. This table has 55,000 to 80,000 clones, about nine tenths appearing once. As to this clone: As yet, its antigen is unknown.

The V call is TRBV12-5, the J call TRBJ2-7, with D perhaps assigned TRBD1 or TRBD2 (5 bases each). Specimen: PBMCs, collected after 12 months of ibrutinib treatment. The clonotype originates from a human donor with chronic lymphocytic leukemia. CDR3 bases: TGTGCTAGTGGCACTCACGTCCGTGTGCCCAGGGAGCACCGGGGCGAGCAGTACTTC. It is translated as CASGTHVRVPREHRGEQYF.